Below, one T cell receptor (beta chain) is given with its context. The V gene's germline CDR1 is SEHNR and CDR2 FQNEAQ (reference sequence). The germline V and J ends were trimmed by 10 bases and 1 base, with 13 bases remaining between them. This CDR3 is built from 13 residues. The data were taken from a study of blood T cell repertoires in COVID-19. In the study overall: Specimens from acute and convalescent COVID-19 originated in the United States, Italy and Spain. Sample material is recorded as cDNA or gDNA derived from T cells, B-cell-depleted T cells, or PBMCs.

Authors' data handling: From reference gene primer amplification, estimates of nucleated cell counts were derived. The table came from immunoSEQ multiplex PCR; TCRdb's copy has only in-frame clones and leaves some out. Clone size and the V and J calls come from that table; the DNA yielded D and trimming. The top ten hold less than 8% of the sample, which has 240,000 or so clones, 80% to 90% seen once. The chain joins TRBV7-9 to TRBJ1-1; possibly TRBD1 for D (5 bases). The clonotype was recovered from a man aged 60-69 years with acute or convalescent COVID-19. The sequenced sample consisted of peripheral blood. The DNA for the CDR3 is TGTGCCACTTCGCCAGGGCCGAACACTGAAGCTTTCTTT. It yields the protein CATSPGPNTEAFF.